Listed here are 8 T cell receptor beta chains from one sample, sequenced in a study of OX40 agonist ivuxolimab in advanced cancers. Only in-frame clones appear in the TCRdb table, and some are missing; sequencing was by immunoSEQ multiplex PCR. The table records tens of thousands of clones, 84% of them present only once. Sequenced material: CD4+ or CD8+ T cells sorted from blood, taken in a trial of the OX40 agonist ivuxolimab. The receptors come from an adult with an advanced solid tumor such as melanoma, head and neck, liver or kidney cancer.

The V call is TRBV7-2, the J call TRBJ2-1; 7 bases fit TRBD1. After removal of 7 bases from V and 0 bases from J, the junction contained 3 bases not matched to a gene. The CDR3 runs 14 residues. Germline assignment: CDR1 SGHTA and CDR2 FQGNSA. CDR3 in DNA: TGTGCCAGCAAGGGGGCTGGCTCCTACAATGAGCAGTTCTTC. It codes for CASKGAGSYNEQFF.

V usage is TRBV7-3 and J usage is TRBJ2-5; TRBD1 or TRBD2 may be the D gene (5 bases each). In germline, CDR1 is SGHTA, CDR2 FQGTGA. The CDR3 totals 15 residues. Trimming removed 0 bases at V and 3 bases at J, with 11 bases between. CDR3 coding DNA: TGTGCCAGCAGCTTAACCGGGACCAGTAAAGAGACCCAGTACTTC. Translating it yields CASSLTGTSKETQYF. The full variable domain, in which reference TRBV7-3 and TRBJ2-5 provide the parts outside the CDR3, is GAGVSQTPSNKVTEKGKYVELRCDPISGHTALYWYRQSLGQGPEFLIYFQGTGAADDSGLPNDRFFAVRPEGSVSTLKIQRTERGDSAVYLCASSLTGTSKETQYFGPGTRLLVL.

This chain joins TRBV7-6 and TRBJ1-5; D is possibly TRBD1 (5 bases). The CDR3 consists of 15 residues. V lost 4 bases, J lost 2 bases, and 12 bases lay in between. Germline V gives CDR1 SGHVS, CDR2 FNYEAQ. The CDR3 nucleotides are TGTGCCAGCAGCTCGAGATCGGGGGGCAATCAGCCCCAGCATTTT. As protein: CASSSRSGGNQPQHF. Drawing the rest from reference TRBV7-6 and TRBJ1-5, the complete variable domain is GAGVSQSPRYKVTKRGQDVALRCDPISGHVSLYWYRQALGQGPEFLTYFNYEAQQDKSGLPNDRFSAERPEGSISTLTIQRTEQRDSAMYRCASSSRSGGNQPQHFGDGTRLSIL.

The chain recombines TRBV18 with TRBJ1-5, with D unresolved. The V and J ends lost 4 bases and 4 bases respectively, with 8 bases between them. Germline lookup yields CDR1 KGHSH and CDR2 LQKENI. This CDR3 has 13 residues. CDR3 protein: CASSLMANQPQHF. The CDR3 nucleotides are TGTGCCAGCTCACTTATGGCGAATCAGCCCCAGCATTTT.

The V and J genes are TRBV20-1 and TRBJ2-7, with D hard to call. CDR1 is DFQATT and CDR2 is SNEGSKA in the germline V gene (reference sequence). This CDR3 comprises 10 residues. The ends were cut back, 7 bases at V and 0 bases at J, with 4 bases in the middle. CDR3: CSVGSYEQYF. The CDR3, as DNA: TGCAGTGTCGGCTCCTACGAGCAGTACTTC.

The chain uses TRBV16 and TRBJ1-6; 7 bases map to TRBD1. CDR3 length: 14 amino acids. The ends lost 5 bases at V and 10 bases at J; junction bases unmatched: 8. From germline, CDR1 is KGHSY and CDR2 FQNENV. CDR3 sequence: CASSYRDRNSPLHF. CDR3 in DNA: TGTGCCAGCAGCTACCGGGACAGAAACTCACCCCTCCACTTT.

The chain is built from TRBV7-3 and TRBJ2-1, with 11 bases that match TRBD2. Trimming at V came to 4 bases and at J to 3 bases, leaving 2 bases not matched to a gene. The CDR3 runs 15 residues. CDR1 and CDR2 (germline): SGHTA, FQGTGA. CDR3 DNA: TGTGCCAGCAGCTCCCTAGCGGGGGGCTACAATGAGCAGTTCTTC. This sequence encodes CASSSLAGGYNEQFF.

A few counts support this clone. This sequence joins TRBV30 and TRBJ1-2, with TRBD1 matching 9 bases. Germline V gives CDR1 GTSNPN, CDR2 SVGIG (reference sequence). The CDR3 has 14 residues. Trimming at V came to 2 bases and at J to 6 bases, leaving 7 bases not matched to a gene. The CDR3 nucleotides read TGTGCCTGGAGTCTCACAGGGGGCGCTGATGGCTACACCTTC. Amino acids: CAWSLTGGADGYTF.